Here is one T cell receptor beta chain with its context. Between the trimmed V and J ends, which lost 0 bases and 12 bases, there was a span of 12 bases. The germline gives CDR1 KGHSH, CDR2 LQKENI. The CDR3 has 13 amino acids. These data come from a study of cytomegalovirus exposure and HLA in healthy donors. Vbeta (60) and Jbeta (13) primers were used in the PCR. Generated by immunoSEQ multiplex PCR, the TCRdb table keeps only in-frame clones and is missing some. Of fewer than 250,000 clones in the sample, around four fifths were seen once. The V and J genes are TRBV18 and TRBJ2-1, with TRBD1 as a possible D gene (5 bases). The sequenced material came from PBMCs. This clonotype originated in a male donor in good health and CMV-seronegative. The CDR3 here is CASSPPAQGTQFF. CDR3 DNA sequence: TGTGCCAGCTCACCACCGGCTCAGGGAACGCAGTTCTTC.